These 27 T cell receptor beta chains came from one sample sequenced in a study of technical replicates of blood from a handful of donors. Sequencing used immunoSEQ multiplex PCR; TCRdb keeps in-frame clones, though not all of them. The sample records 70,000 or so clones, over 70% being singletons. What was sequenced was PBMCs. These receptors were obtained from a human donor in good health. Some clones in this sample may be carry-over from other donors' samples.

The CDR3 is CASQRQDSTDTQYF. In DNA form, the CDR3 reads TGCGCCAGCCAGCGACAGGATAGCACAGATACGCAGTATTTT. This chain joins TRBV5-1 and TRBJ2-3; a possible D gene is TRBD1 (6 bases). The V and J ends lost 7 bases and 0 bases respectively, with 12 bases between them. CDR3 size: 14 residues. Germline V gene data show CDR1 as SGHRS and CDR2 as YFSETQ.

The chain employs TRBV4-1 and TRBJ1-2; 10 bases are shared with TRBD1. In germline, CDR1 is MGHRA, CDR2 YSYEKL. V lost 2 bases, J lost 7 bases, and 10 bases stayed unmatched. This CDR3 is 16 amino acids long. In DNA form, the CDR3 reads TGCGCCAGCAGCCAAACTACGGACAGGGGGAAAAGTGGCTACACCTTC. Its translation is CASSQTTDRGKSGYTF.

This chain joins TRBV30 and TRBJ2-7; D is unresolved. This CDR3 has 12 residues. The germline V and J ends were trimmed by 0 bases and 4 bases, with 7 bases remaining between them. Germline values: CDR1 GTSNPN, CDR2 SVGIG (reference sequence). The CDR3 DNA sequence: TGTGCCTGGAGTGTTCTAGGTTACGAGCAGTACTTC. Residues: CAWSVLGYEQYF. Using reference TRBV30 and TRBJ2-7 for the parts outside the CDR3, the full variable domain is SQTIHQWPATLVQPVGSPLSLECTVEGTSNPNLYWYRQAAGRGLQLLFYSVGIGQISSEVPQNLSASRPQDRQFILSSKKLLLSDSGFYLCAWSVLGYEQYFGPGTRLTVT.

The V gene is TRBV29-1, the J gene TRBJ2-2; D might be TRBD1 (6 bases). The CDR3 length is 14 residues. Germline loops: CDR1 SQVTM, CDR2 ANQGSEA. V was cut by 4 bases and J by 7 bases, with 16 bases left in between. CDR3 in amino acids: CSVGYRDRNGELFF. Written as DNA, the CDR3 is TGCAGCGTTGGGTACAGGGATAGGAACGGGGAGCTGTTTTTT.

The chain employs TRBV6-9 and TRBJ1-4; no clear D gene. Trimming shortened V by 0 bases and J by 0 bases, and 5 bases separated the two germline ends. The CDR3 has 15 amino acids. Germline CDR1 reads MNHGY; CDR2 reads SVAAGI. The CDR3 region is CASSYSSATNEKLFF. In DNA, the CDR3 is TGTGCCAGCAGTTATTCGTCTGCAACTAATGAAAAACTGTTTTTT.

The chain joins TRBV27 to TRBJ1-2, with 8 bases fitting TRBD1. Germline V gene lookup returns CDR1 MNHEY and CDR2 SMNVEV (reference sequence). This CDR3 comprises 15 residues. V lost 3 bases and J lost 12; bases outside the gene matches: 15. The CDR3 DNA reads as TGTGCCAGCAGTTTTTTCCCCAATCGCGGACAGGGACACACCTTC. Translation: CASSFFPNRGQGHTF.

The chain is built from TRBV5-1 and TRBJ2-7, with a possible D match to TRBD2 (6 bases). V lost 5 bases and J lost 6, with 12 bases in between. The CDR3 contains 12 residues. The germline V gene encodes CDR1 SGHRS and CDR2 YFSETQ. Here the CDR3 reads CASSASGLEQYF. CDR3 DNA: TGCGCCAGCAGTGCCAGCGGGCTCGAGCAGTACTTC.

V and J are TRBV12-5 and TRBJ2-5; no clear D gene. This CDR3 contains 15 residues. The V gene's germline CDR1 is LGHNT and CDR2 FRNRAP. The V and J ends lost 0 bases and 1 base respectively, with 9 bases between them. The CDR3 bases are TGTGCTAGTGGTTTGGTTCAGAAGTCCCAAGAGACCCAGTACTTC. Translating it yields CASGLVQKSQETQYF.

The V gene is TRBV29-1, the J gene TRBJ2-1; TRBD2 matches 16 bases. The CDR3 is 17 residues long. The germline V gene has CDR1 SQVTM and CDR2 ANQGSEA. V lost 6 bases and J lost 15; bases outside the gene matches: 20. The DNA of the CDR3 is TGCAGCGTAGTAACCGGGACTAGCGGGGGGGCCCGTTCTAAGCCGTTCTTC. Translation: CSVVTGTSGGARSKPFF.

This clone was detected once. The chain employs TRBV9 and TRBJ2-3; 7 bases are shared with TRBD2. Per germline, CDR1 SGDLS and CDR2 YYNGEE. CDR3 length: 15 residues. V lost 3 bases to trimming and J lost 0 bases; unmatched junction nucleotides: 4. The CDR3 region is CASSASGTSTDTQYF. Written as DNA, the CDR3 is TGTGCCAGCAGCGCAAGCGGGACCAGCACAGATACGCAGTATTTT.

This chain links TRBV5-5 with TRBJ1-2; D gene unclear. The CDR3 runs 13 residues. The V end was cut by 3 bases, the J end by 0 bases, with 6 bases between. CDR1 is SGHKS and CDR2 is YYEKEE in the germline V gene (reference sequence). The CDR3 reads CASSYGANYGYTF. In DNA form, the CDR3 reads TGTGCCAGCAGCTACGGGGCTAACTATGGCTACACCTTC.

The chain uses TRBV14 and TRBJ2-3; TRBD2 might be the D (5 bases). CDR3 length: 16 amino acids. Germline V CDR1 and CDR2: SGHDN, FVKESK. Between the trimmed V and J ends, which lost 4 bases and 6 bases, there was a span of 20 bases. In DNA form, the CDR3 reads TGTGCCAGCAGCCCGACGTGGGCTAGCTCATCGGATACGCAGTATTTT. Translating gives CASSPTWASSSDTQYF.

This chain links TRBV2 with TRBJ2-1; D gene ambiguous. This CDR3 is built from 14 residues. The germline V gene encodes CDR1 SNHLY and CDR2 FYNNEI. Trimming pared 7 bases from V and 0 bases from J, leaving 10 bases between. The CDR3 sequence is CASIGASSYNEQFF. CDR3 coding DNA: TGTGCCAGCATCGGAGCAAGCTCCTACAATGAGCAGTTCTTC.

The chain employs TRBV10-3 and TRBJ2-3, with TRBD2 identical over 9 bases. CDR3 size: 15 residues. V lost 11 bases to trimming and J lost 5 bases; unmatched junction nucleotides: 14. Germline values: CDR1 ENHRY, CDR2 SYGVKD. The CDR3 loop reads CAASSWASGKDTQYF. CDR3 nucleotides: TGTGCCGCCTCCAGTTGGGCTAGCGGGAAAGATACGCAGTATTTT.

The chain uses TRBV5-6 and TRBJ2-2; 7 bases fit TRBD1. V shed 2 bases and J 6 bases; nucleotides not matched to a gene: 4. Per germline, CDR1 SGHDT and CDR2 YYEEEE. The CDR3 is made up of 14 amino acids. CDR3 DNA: TGTGCCAGCAGCTTTAGACAGGGTGCCGGGGAGCTGTTTTTT. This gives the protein CASSFRQGAGELFF.

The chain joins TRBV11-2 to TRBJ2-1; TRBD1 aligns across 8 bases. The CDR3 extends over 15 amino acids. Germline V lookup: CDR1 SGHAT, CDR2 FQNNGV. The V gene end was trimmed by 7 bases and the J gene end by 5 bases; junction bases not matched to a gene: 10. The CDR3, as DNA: TGTGCCAGCATGGTAGCGGCAGGGGGCCACAATGAGCAGTTCTTC. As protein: CASMVAAGGHNEQFF. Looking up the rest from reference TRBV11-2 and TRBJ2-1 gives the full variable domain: EAGVAQSPRYKIIEKRQSVAFWCNPISGHATLYWYQQILGQGPKLLIQFQNNGVVDDSQLPKDRFSAERLKGVDSTLKIQPAKLEDSAVYLCASMVAAGGHNEQFFGPGTRLTVL.

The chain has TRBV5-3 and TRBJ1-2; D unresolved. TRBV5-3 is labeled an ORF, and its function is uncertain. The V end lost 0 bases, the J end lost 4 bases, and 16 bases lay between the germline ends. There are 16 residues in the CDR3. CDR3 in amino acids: CARSLAAGSRIYGYTF. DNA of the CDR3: TGTGCCAGAAGCTTGGCGGCAGGCAGTAGAATCTATGGCTACACCTTC.

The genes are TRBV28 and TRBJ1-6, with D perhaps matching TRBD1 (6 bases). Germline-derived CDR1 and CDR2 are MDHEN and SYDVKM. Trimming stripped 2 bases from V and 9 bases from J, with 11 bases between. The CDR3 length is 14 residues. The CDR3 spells CASSLPGEGSPLHF. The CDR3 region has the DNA TGTGCCAGCAGTTTACCAGGGGAAGGTTCACCCCTCCACTTT.

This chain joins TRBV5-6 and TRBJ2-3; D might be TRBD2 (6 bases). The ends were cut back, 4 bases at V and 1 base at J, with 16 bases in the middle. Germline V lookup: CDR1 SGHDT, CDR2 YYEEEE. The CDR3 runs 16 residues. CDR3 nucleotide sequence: TGTGCCAGCAGCCGCGTGGGAGGAAGGGGCACAGATACGCAGTATTTT. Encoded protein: CASSRVGGRGTDTQYF.

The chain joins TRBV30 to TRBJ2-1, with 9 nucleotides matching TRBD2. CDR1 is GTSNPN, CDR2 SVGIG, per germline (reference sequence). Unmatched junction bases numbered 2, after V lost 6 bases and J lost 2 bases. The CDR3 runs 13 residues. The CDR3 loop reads CACSSGTYNEQFF. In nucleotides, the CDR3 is TGTGCCTGTTCTAGCGGGACCTACAATGAGCAGTTCTTC.

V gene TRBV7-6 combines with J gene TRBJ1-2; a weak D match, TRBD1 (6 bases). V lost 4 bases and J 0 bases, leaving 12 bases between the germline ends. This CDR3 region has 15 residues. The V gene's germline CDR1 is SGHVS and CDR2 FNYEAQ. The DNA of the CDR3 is TGTGCCAGCAGCTCTCACAGGGTAGCTAACTATGGCTACACCTTC. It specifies CASSSHRVANYGYTF.

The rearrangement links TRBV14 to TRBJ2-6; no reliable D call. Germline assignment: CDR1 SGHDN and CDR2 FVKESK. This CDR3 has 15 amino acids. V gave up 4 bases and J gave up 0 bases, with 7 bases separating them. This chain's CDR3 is CASSPRSSGANVLTF. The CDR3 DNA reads TGTGCCAGCAGCCCCCGGAGCTCTGGGGCCAACGTCCTGACTTTC. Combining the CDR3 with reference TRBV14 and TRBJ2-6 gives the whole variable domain EAGVTQFPSHSVIEKGQTVTLRCDPISGHDNLYWYRRVMGKEIKFLLHFVKESKQDESGMPNNRFLAERTGGTYSTLKVQPAELEDSGVYFCASSPRSSGANVLTFGAGSRLTVL.

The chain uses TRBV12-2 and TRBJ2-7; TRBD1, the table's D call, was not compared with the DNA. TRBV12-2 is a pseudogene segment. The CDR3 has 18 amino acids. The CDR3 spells CASRLGCGGQGNRAEQYF. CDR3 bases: TGTGCAAGTCGCTTAGGATGCGGAGGACAGGGGAATCGTGCCGAGCAGTACTTC.

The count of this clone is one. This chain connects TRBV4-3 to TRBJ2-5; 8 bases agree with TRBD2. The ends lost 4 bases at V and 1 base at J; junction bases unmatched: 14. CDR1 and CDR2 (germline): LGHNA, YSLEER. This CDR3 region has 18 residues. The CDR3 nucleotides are TGCGCCAGCAGCCGCCGACCAGCGGGGGCCCACTTCCAAGAGACCCAGTACTTC. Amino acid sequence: CASSRRPAGAHFQETQYF.

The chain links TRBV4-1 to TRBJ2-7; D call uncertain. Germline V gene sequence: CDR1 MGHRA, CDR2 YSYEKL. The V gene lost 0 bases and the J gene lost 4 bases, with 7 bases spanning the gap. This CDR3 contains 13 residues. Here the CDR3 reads CASSQEAQYEQYF. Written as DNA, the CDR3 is TGCGCCAGCAGCCAAGAGGCACAGTACGAGCAGTACTTC.

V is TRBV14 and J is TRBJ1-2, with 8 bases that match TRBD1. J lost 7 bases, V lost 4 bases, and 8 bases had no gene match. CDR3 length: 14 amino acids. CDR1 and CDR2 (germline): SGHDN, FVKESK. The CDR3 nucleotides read TGTGCCAGCAGCCCCACCGCAGGGGGCCTTGGCTACACCTTC. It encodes CASSPTAGGLGYTF.

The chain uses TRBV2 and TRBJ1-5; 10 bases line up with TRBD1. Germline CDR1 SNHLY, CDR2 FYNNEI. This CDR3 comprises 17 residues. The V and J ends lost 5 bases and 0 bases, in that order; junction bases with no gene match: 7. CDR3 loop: CASSIGTGADSNQPQHF. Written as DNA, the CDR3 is TGTGCCAGCAGTATAGGGACAGGGGCGGATAGCAATCAGCCCCAGCATTTT.